The rows below give T cell receptor beta chains drawn from one sample of a study of T-cell reconstitution after alpha-beta-depleted transplantation in children. A single record per CDR3 protein comes from TCRdb applying MiXCR to the PCR reads. The sample carries around 200,000 distinct CDR3 sequences, approximately 17% recorded once. The sequencing used PBMCs, mostly from graft donor cells, collected 360 days after TCRalphabeta/CD19-depleted stem cell transplant. All receptors derive from a male patient aged 2-15 years who had a stem cell transplant for acute lymphoblastic leukemia, so the T cells may come from the graft donor. CDR3s include the opening cysteine and the closing phenylalanine or tryptophan. Fields, in order: CDR3 protein, CDR3 DNA, D gene, clone size, V gene, J gene. The D gene is left open where the match is weak. A row's size may be missing; if present it is once, few, many or a size class.

CASSQESPSETQYF,TGTGCCAGCAGCCAAGAATCTCCCTCGGAGACCCAGTACTTC,NA,few,TRBV3-1,TRBJ2-5
CASIRDRGRVNTEAFF,TGTGCCAGCATCCGGGACAGGGGGCGAGTCAACACTGAAGCTTTCTTT,TRBD1,NA,TRBV12-3/TRBV12-4,TRBJ1-1
CASSQVAPDTQYF,TGCGCCAGCAGCCAAGTAGCACCAGATACGCAGTATTTT,NA,NA,TRBV4-3,TRBJ2-3
CASGQYGYTF,TGTGCCAGTGGACAGTATGGCTACACCTTC,NA,few,TRBV12-3/TRBV12-4,TRBJ1-2
CSASVWRANQETQYF,TGCAGTGCTAGTGTGTGGCGGGCGAACCAAGAGACCCAGTACTTC,NA,NA,TRBV20-1,TRBJ2-5
CAIERGGTDTQYF,TGTGCCATAGAGCGGGGGGGCACAGATACGCAGTATTTT,TRBD2,NA,TRBV2,TRBJ2-3
CASSYSKGAHYEQYF,TGTGCCAGCAGTTACTCGAAGGGTGCCCACTACGAGCAGTACTTC,NA,few,TRBV6-5,TRBJ2-7
CSAPRTSGGVGETQYF,TGCAGTGCTCCCCGTACTAGCGGGGGGGTGGGGGAGACCCAGTACTTC,TRBD2,NA,TRBV20-1,TRBJ2-5
CASRYRGLSPLHF,TGTGCCAGCCGTTACAGGGGGCTTTCACCCCTCCACTTT,TRBD1,few,TRBV27,TRBJ1-6
CASSQGASYNEQFF,TGTGCCAGCAGCCAAGGGGCCTCCTACAATGAGCAGTTCTTC,NA,few,TRBV3-1,TRBJ2-1
CSASHGPNYGYTF,TGCAGTGCTAGCCATGGTCCTAACTATGGCTACACCTTC,NA,few,TRBV20-1,TRBJ1-2
CASSLKGGSTEAFF,TGTGCCAGCAGCCTCAAGGGGGGCAGCACTGAAGCTTTCTTT,NA,few,TRBV11-2,TRBJ1-1
CASNQQGYEQYF,TGTGCCAGCAATCAACAGGGCTACGAGCAGTACTTC,NA,few,TRBV12-3/TRBV12-4,TRBJ2-7
CASSQDHGLRGQNTEAFF,TGTGCCAGCAGCCAAGATCATGGGCTCCGGGGACAGAACACTGAAGCTTTCTTT,NA,few,TRBV4-2,TRBJ1-1
CASTPGLGVSYEQYF,TGTGCCAGCACCCCCGGACTTGGGGTCTCCTACGAGCAGTACTTC,NA,few,TRBV28,TRBJ2-7
CASSAWHYNEQFF,TGTGCCAGCAGCGCATGGCATTACAATGAGCAGTTCTTC,NA,NA,TRBV2,TRBJ2-1
CASSYQDFLYSGANVLTF,TGTGCCAGCAGTTATCAGGACTTCCTATACTCTGGGGCCAACGTCCTGACTTTC,NA,NA,TRBV6-5,TRBJ2-6
CSVEGQAGTEAFF,TGCAGCGTTGAAGGGCAGGCGGGCACTGAAGCTTTCTTT,NA,NA,TRBV29-1,TRBJ1-1
CASSQATGFEQYF,TGTGCCAGCAGCCAAGCGACAGGGTTCGAGCAGTACTTC,TRBD1,NA,TRBV3-1,TRBJ2-7
CASSPNYGYTF,TGTGCCAGCAGCCCTAACTATGGCTACACCTTC,NA,few,TRBV11-2,TRBJ1-2
CASSQALASPRYNEQFF,TGTGCCAGCAGCCAAGCTTTGGCTAGTCCTCGCTACAATGAGCAGTTCTTC,NA,NA,TRBV4-2,TRBJ2-1
CASSSDLQGKGANTGELFF,TGTGCCAGCTCATCTGATCTACAGGGGAAGGGCGCGAACACCGGGGAGCTGTTTTTT,TRBD1,NA,TRBV18,TRBJ2-2
CASRSGLAGTDTQYF,TGTGCCAGCAGATCAGGACTAGCGGGCACAGATACGCAGTATTTT,TRBD2,NA,TRBV7-2,TRBJ2-3
CASSFGQGETQYF,TGTGCCAGCAGTTTCGGGCAAGGGGAGACCCAGTACTTC,NA,few,TRBV27,TRBJ2-5
CASSPGQPYEKLFF,TGTGCCAGCAGCCCGGGACAGCCTTATGAAAAACTGTTTTTT,TRBD1,NA,TRBV7-2,TRBJ1-4
CASSHGQPQGQYF,TGTGCCAGCAGCCACGGACAGCCTCAAGGGCAGTATTTT,NA,few,TRBV7-3,TRBJ2-3
CASSLELNTQYF,TGCGCCAGCAGCTTGGAACTTAATACGCAGTATTTT,NA,few,TRBV5-1,TRBJ2-3
CASSLIRGEGDEQFF,TGCGCCAGCAGCTTGATTCGAGGGGAAGGGGATGAGCAGTTCTTC,NA,NA,TRBV5-1,TRBJ2-1
CASRVGQTYEQYF,TGCGCCAGCAGAGTCGGACAAACCTACGAGCAGTACTTC,NA,NA,TRBV5-1,TRBJ2-7
CASSYAGTVDTEAFF,TGTGCCAGCAGCTACGCCGGGACAGTGGACACTGAAGCTTTCTTT,TRBD1,NA,TRBV11-3,TRBJ1-1
CASSSPTGLSTEAFF,TGTGCCAGCAGCTCCCCTACAGGGTTGAGTACTGAAGCTTTCTTT,NA,few,TRBV28,TRBJ1-1
CATSRGWGVNEQFF,TGTGCCACCAGCAGAGGGTGGGGAGTTAATGAGCAGTTCTTC,NA,NA,TRBV15,TRBJ2-1
CASREGLAGYEQYF,TGTGCCAGCCGGGAGGGGCTAGCCGGTTACGAGCAGTACTTC,TRBD2,few,TRBV2,TRBJ2-7
CAISERGGQGRPYEQYF,TGTGCCATCAGTGAGAGAGGGGGCCAGGGTCGACCCTACGAGCAGTACTTC,TRBD1,few,TRBV10-3,TRBJ2-7
CATSRDGNEKLFF,TGTGCCACCAGCAGAGATGGTAATGAAAAACTGTTTTTT,NA,NA,TRBV15,TRBJ1-4
CASSYGRGNTEAFF,TGTGCCAGCAGTTACGGCAGGGGGAACACTGAAGCTTTCTTT,NA,few,TRBV6-5,TRBJ1-1
CASSQGTKGIAKNIQYF,TGTGCCAGCAGTCAGGGGACGAAGGGTATAGCCAAAAACATTCAGTACTTC,NA,few,TRBV12-3/TRBV12-4,TRBJ2-4
CASSFARGGTDTQYF,TGTGCCAGCAGCTTCGCGCGGGGGGGCACAGATACGCAGTATTTT,TRBD2,NA,TRBV7-8,TRBJ2-3
CASSFQARGLAQETQYF,TGTGCCAGCAGCTTTCAGGCGCGGGGGTTGGCCCAAGAGACCCAGTACTTC,TRBD2,many,TRBV5-6,TRBJ2-5
CASSVDRGGQPQHF,TGTGCCAGCAGCGTGGACAGGGGAGGTCAGCCCCAGCATTTT,TRBD1,NA,TRBV9,TRBJ1-5
CASSLAGQSYGYTF,TGTGCCAGCAGCTTAGCGGGACAGAGCTATGGCTACACCTTC,TRBD1,NA,TRBV7-8,TRBJ1-2
CASSFHENIQYF,TGTGCCAGCAGCTTTCACGAAAACATTCAGTACTTC,NA,few,TRBV11-1,TRBJ2-4
CATSRDSPGLETQYF,TGTGCCACCAGCAGAGATTCTCCGGGGTTAGAGACCCAGTACTTC,NA,NA,TRBV15,TRBJ2-5
CASSESGLVDNEQFF,TGCGCCAGCAGTGAGTCCGGACTAGTGGACAATGAGCAGTTCTTC,TRBD2,NA,TRBV10-2,TRBJ2-1
CSARSRGQNIQYF,TGCAGTGCTAGATCCAGGGGCCAAAACATTCAGTACTTC,NA,NA,TRBV20-1,TRBJ2-4
CSARTGGTDTQYF,TGCAGCGCTCGGACAGGGGGCACAGATACGCAGTATTTT,TRBD1,NA,TRBV29-1,TRBJ2-3
CASSPAGATGELFF,TGCGCCAGCAGTCCGGCGGGGGCTACCGGGGAGCTGTTTTTT,NA,NA,TRBV10-2,TRBJ2-2
CASSLGVYEQYF,TGTGCCAGCAGCTTAGGGGTCTACGAGCAGTACTTC,NA,many,TRBV7-2,TRBJ2-7
CASSLKLAGGPHEQYF,TGTGCCAGCAGCCTGAAACTAGCGGGAGGTCCCCACGAGCAGTACTTC,TRBD2,few,TRBV3-1,TRBJ2-7